This T cell receptor beta chain was documented in a study of cytomegalovirus exposure and HLA in healthy donors. Study information: Among the roughly 400 genotyped donors, 81% were placed in the Caucasian-associated ancestry cluster.

The primer mix had 60 Vbeta and 13 Jbeta primers. The protocol was immunoSEQ multiplex PCR, while the TCRdb copy is restricted to in-frame clones and leaves out a portion. The profile covers roughly 100,000 clones, with around four fifths appearing a single time and 1.6% taken by the ten largest. Sequenced sample: PBMCs. The sequence was collected from a man aged 50 to 59 in good health and CMV-seronegative.

The CDR3: CASSRLEADTQYF. The DNA for the CDR3 is TGTGCCAGCAGCCGACTAGAGGCAGATACGCAGTATTTT. The chain links TRBV5-4 to TRBJ2-3; tentative D call: TRBD2 (6 bases). The CDR3 is 13 residues long. With 4 bases removed from V and 4 bases from J, the gap between germline ends came to 10 bases. Germline CDR1 and CDR2: SGHNT and YYREEE (reference sequence).